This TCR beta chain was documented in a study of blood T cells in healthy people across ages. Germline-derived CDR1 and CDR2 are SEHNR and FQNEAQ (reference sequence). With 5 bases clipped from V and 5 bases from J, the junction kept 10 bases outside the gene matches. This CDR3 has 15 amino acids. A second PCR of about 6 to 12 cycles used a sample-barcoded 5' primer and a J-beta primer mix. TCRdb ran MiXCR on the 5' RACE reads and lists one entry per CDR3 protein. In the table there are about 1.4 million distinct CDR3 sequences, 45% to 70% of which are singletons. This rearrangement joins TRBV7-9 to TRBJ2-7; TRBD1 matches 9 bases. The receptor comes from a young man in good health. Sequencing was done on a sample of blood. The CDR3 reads CASSTAGTGYHEQYF. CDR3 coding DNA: TGTGCCAGCAGCACCGCCGGGACAGGGTACCACGAGCAGTACTTC.